Listed below are T cell receptor beta chains from one sample, sequenced in a study of cytomegalovirus exposure and HLA in healthy donors. The assay was immunoSEQ multiplex PCR, and TCRdb's table has in-frame clones only and misses some. The sample comprises 130,000 or so clones, around 80% of which are singletons, and 3% to 3.5% rests with the top ten. Sequenced: PBMCs. These receptors originate from a man between 18 and 29 years old in good health and CMV-seropositive. The CDR3 runs from the conserved cysteine through the conserved F or W. Each record gives: CDR3 protein, CDR3 DNA, clone size, V gene, D gene, J gene. The D gene is left open where the match is weak. Some rows mark clone size as missing; the rest say once, few, many or name a class of expanded clone.

cdr3_aa: CASSLSGSSYEQYF
cdr3_nt: TGTGCCAGCAGTTTAAGCGGGTCCTCCTACGAGCAGTACTTC
clone_size: .
v_call: TRBV27
d_call: .
j_call: TRBJ2-7

cdr3_aa: CASRRTGSRGYTF
cdr3_nt: TGTGCCAGCAGGCGGACAGGGAGCAGAGGCTACACCTTC
clone_size: .
v_call: TRBV6-4
d_call: TRBD1
j_call: TRBJ1-2

cdr3_aa: CASGSNPGTVSYEQYF
cdr3_nt: TGTGCCAGCGGTTCCAACCCCGGGACAGTCTCCTACGAGCAGTACTTC
clone_size: .
v_call: TRBV5-8
d_call: TRBD1
j_call: TRBJ2-7

cdr3_aa: CASSSGARGGLTYEQYF
cdr3_nt: TGTGCCAGCAGCTCTGGTGCACGGGGGGGGCTTACCTACGAGCAGTACTTC
clone_size: .
v_call: TRBV5-6
d_call: TRBD2
j_call: TRBJ2-7

cdr3_aa: CASSLVQGNYEQYF
cdr3_nt: TGCGCCAGCAGCTTGGTGCAGGGGAACTACGAGCAGTACTTC
clone_size: .
v_call: TRBV5-1
d_call: .
j_call: TRBJ2-7

cdr3_aa: CSVGGGVIYGYTF
cdr3_nt: TGCAGCGTAGGAGGGGGCGTTATCTATGGCTACACCTTC
clone_size: .
v_call: TRBV29-1
d_call: TRBD1
j_call: TRBJ1-2

cdr3_aa: CASSLPGPGLVLSEQYF
cdr3_nt: TGTGCCAGCAGTTTACCCGGCCCCGGACTAGTCCTGTCCGAGCAGTACTTC
clone_size: .
v_call: TRBV27
d_call: TRBD2
j_call: TRBJ2-7

cdr3_aa: CASTYLGGTGANVLTF
cdr3_nt: TGTGCCAGCACCTACTTGGGGGGGACCGGGGCCAACGTCCTGACTTTC
clone_size: .
v_call: TRBV27
d_call: TRBD2
j_call: TRBJ2-6

cdr3_aa: CASSSGTRAETQYF
cdr3_nt: TGTGCCAGCAGCTCCGGGACTAGGGCAGAGACCCAGTACTTC
clone_size: .
v_call: TRBV28
d_call: TRBD2
j_call: TRBJ2-5

cdr3_aa: CASRVTDSGNTIYF
cdr3_nt: TGTGCCAGCAGAGTAACAGACTCTGGAAACACCATATATTTT
clone_size: few
v_call: TRBV28
d_call: .
j_call: TRBJ1-3

cdr3_aa: CASSFDQGLNYGYTF
cdr3_nt: TGTGCCAGCAGCTTCGATCAGGGGTTAAACTATGGCTACACCTTC
clone_size: .
v_call: TRBV13
d_call: .
j_call: TRBJ1-2

cdr3_aa: CAISGDSSYGYTF
cdr3_nt: TGTGCCATCAGTGGGGACAGTTCCTATGGCTACACCTTC
clone_size: .
v_call: TRBV10-3
d_call: TRBD1
j_call: TRBJ1-2

cdr3_aa: CASSSPGQGNEQYF
cdr3_nt: TGTGCCAGCAGTTCCCCGGGACAGGGAAACGAGCAGTACTTC
clone_size: .
v_call: TRBV6-1
d_call: TRBD1
j_call: TRBJ2-7

cdr3_aa: CSVEGGLEDGYTF
cdr3_nt: TGCAGCGTTGAAGGGGGGCTCGAAGATGGCTACACCTTC
clone_size: .
v_call: TRBV29-1
d_call: .
j_call: TRBJ1-2

cdr3_aa: CAWRTTYTGELFF
cdr3_nt: TGTGCCTGGAGGACGACATACACCGGGGAGCTGTTTTTT
clone_size: once
v_call: TRBV30
d_call: .
j_call: TRBJ2-2

cdr3_aa: CASSKDGLYEAFF
cdr3_nt: TGCGCCAGCAGTAAGGACGGACTCTATGAAGCTTTCTTT
clone_size: .
v_call: TRBV5-1
d_call: .
j_call: TRBJ1-1

cdr3_aa: CASSPLIGTGALDQPQHF
cdr3_nt: TGTGCCAGCTCACCACTTATCGGGACAGGGGCTCTTGATCAGCCCCAGCATTTT
clone_size: .
v_call: TRBV18
d_call: TRBD1
j_call: TRBJ1-5

cdr3_aa: CASSLGGQGGYGYTF
cdr3_nt: TGTGCCAGCAGCTTAGGGGGACAGGGAGGCTATGGCTACACCTTC
clone_size: .
v_call: TRBV5-4
d_call: TRBD1
j_call: TRBJ1-2

cdr3_aa: CASGAASGANVLTF
cdr3_nt: TGTGCCAGCGGGGCAGCCTCTGGGGCCAACGTCCTGACTTTC
clone_size: .
v_call: TRBV7-6
d_call: .
j_call: TRBJ2-6

cdr3_aa: CASSKDRGSYEQYF
cdr3_nt: TGTGCCAGCAGTAAAGACAGGGGGTCCTACGAGCAGTACTTC
clone_size: .
v_call: TRBV2
d_call: TRBD1
j_call: TRBJ2-7

cdr3_aa: CASSERGQGSLTSYEQYF
cdr3_nt: TGTGCCAGCAGTGAAAGGGGACAGGGGAGTCTAACTTCCTACGAGCAGTACTTC
clone_size: .
v_call: TRBV2
d_call: TRBD1
j_call: TRBJ2-7

cdr3_aa: CASSEVVGPYEQYF
cdr3_nt: TGTGCCAGCAGTGAGGTCGTGGGGCCCTACGAGCAGTACTTC
clone_size: .
v_call: TRBV27
d_call: .
j_call: TRBJ2-7

cdr3_aa: CASSTRQGVGETQYF
cdr3_nt: TGTGCCAGCAGCACCAGACAGGGAGTAGGGGAGACCCAGTACTTC
clone_size: few
v_call: TRBV7-2
d_call: TRBD1
j_call: TRBJ2-5

cdr3_aa: CASSSIAGNPTYEQYF
cdr3_nt: TGTGCCAGCAGCTCCATCGCCGGGAACCCAACCTACGAGCAGTACTTC
clone_size: .
v_call: TRBV5-6
d_call: .
j_call: TRBJ2-7

cdr3_aa: CATQPSGSSYNEQFF
cdr3_nt: TGTGCCACCCAACCAAGCGGGAGCTCCTACAATGAGCAGTTCTTC
clone_size: .
v_call: TRBV27
d_call: TRBD2
j_call: TRBJ2-1

cdr3_aa: CATSDLGGGGDEQFF
cdr3_nt: TGTGCCACCAGCGACCTGGGGGGGGGCGGTGATGAGCAGTTCTTC
clone_size: .
v_call: TRBV15
d_call: .
j_call: TRBJ2-1

cdr3_aa: CASSYGAGGKYNEQFF
cdr3_nt: TGTGCCAGCAGTTACGGGGCGGGAGGAAAGTACAATGAGCAGTTCTTC
clone_size: .
v_call: TRBV6-5
d_call: TRBD2
j_call: TRBJ2-1

cdr3_aa: CASTQKGQGMQPQHF
cdr3_nt: TGTGCCAGCACTCAGAAAGGACAGGGTATGCAGCCCCAGCATTTT
clone_size: .
v_call: TRBV6-6
d_call: TRBD1
j_call: TRBJ1-5

cdr3_aa: CASSVKGGTLNEKLFF
cdr3_nt: TGTGCCAGCAGCGTAAAGGGAGGGACTTTAAATGAAAAACTGTTTTTT
clone_size: .
v_call: TRBV9
d_call: .
j_call: TRBJ1-4

cdr3_aa: CAWRVPVRYEQYF
cdr3_nt: TGTGCCTGGAGGGTACCGGTGAGGTACGAGCAGTACTTC
clone_size: few
v_call: TRBV30
d_call: .
j_call: TRBJ2-7

cdr3_aa: CASSRASFTDTQYF
cdr3_nt: TGTGCCAGTAGTAGGGCCAGTTTCACAGATACGCAGTATTTT
clone_size: .
v_call: TRBV19
d_call: .
j_call: TRBJ2-3

cdr3_aa: CASSQLRDREPEAFF
cdr3_nt: TGTGCCAGCAGTCAGTTACGGGACAGGGAGCCTGAAGCTTTCTTT
clone_size: .
v_call: TRBV27
d_call: TRBD1
j_call: TRBJ1-1

cdr3_aa: CASSPIRRGVGSGANVLTF
cdr3_nt: TGTGCCAGCAGCCCAATTCGGAGGGGCGTAGGCTCTGGGGCCAACGTCCTGACTTTC
clone_size: .
v_call: TRBV7-8
d_call: .
j_call: TRBJ2-6

cdr3_aa: CATSRDRGQETQYF
cdr3_nt: TGTGCCACCAGCAGAGACAGGGGCCAAGAGACCCAGTACTTC
clone_size: .
v_call: TRBV15
d_call: .
j_call: TRBJ2-5

cdr3_aa: CASSTLLYNEQFF
cdr3_nt: TGTGCCAGTAGTACCCTGTTGTACAATGAGCAGTTCTTC
clone_size: .
v_call: TRBV19
d_call: .
j_call: TRBJ2-1

cdr3_aa: CAWSVAGSIGYTF
cdr3_nt: TGTGCCTGGAGTGTCGCAGGCTCTATAGGCTACACCTTC
clone_size: .
v_call: TRBV30
d_call: .
j_call: TRBJ1-2

cdr3_aa: CASSLGPGSLYEQYF
cdr3_nt: TGTGCCAGCAGCTTAGGTCCGGGTAGCTTATACGAGCAGTACTTC
clone_size: .
v_call: TRBV11-2
d_call: .
j_call: TRBJ2-7

cdr3_aa: CASSLVETSGRPGELFF
cdr3_nt: TGTGCCAGCAGTTTAGTGGAGACTAGCGGGAGGCCCGGGGAGCTGTTTTTT
clone_size: once
v_call: TRBV28
d_call: TRBD2
j_call: TRBJ2-2

cdr3_aa: CASSLDRLAGRTDTQYF
cdr3_nt: TGTGCCAGCAGCTTGGATCGACTAGCGGGGCGCACAGATACGCAGTATTTT
clone_size: .
v_call: TRBV11-2
d_call: TRBD2
j_call: TRBJ2-3

cdr3_aa: CASSQVGGSEQYF
cdr3_nt: TGTGCCAGCAGCCAAGTGGGGGGAAGCGAGCAGTACTTC
clone_size: .
v_call: TRBV14
d_call: .
j_call: TRBJ2-7

cdr3_aa: CASSLMTNYGYTF
cdr3_nt: TGTGCCAGTAGCCTAATGACTAACTATGGCTACACCTTC
clone_size: .
v_call: TRBV19
d_call: .
j_call: TRBJ1-2

cdr3_aa: CATGLLNTEAFF
cdr3_nt: TGTGCCACCGGACTTTTGAACACTGAAGCTTTCTTT
clone_size: .
v_call: TRBV10-3
d_call: .
j_call: TRBJ1-1

cdr3_aa: CASRPPGQEYYGYTF
cdr3_nt: TGCGCCAGCAGACCACCAGGACAGGAATACTATGGCTACACCTTC
clone_size: .
v_call: TRBV4-1
d_call: TRBD1
j_call: TRBJ1-2

cdr3_aa: CASSESKAGGTQYF
cdr3_nt: TGCGCCAGCAGTGAGTCGAAAGCGGGAGGGACCCAGTACTTC
clone_size: .
v_call: TRBV10-2
d_call: TRBD2
j_call: TRBJ2-5

cdr3_aa: CASSAQGGLAGGRGNEQYF
cdr3_nt: TGTGCCAGCAGCGCGCAAGGGGGTCTCGCGGGAGGGCGCGGGAACGAGCAGTACTTC
clone_size: .
v_call: TRBV9
d_call: TRBD2
j_call: TRBJ2-7